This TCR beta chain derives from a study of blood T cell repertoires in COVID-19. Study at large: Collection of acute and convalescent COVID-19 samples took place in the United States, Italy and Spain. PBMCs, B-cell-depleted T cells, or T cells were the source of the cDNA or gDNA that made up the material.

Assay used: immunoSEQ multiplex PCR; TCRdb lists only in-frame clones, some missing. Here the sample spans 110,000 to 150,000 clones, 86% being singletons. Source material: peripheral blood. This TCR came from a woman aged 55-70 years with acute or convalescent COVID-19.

CDR3 protein: CASSRESRTGTNTGELFF. CDR3 in DNA: TGCGCCAGCAGCCGCGAGAGTAGGACAGGGACGAACACCGGGGAGCTGTTTTTT. The chain employs TRBV5-1 and TRBJ2-2, with TRBD1 identical over 8 bases. The CDR3 has 18 residues. CDR1 and CDR2 (germline): SGHRS, YFSETQ. The V and J ends lost 4 bases and 0 bases, in that order; junction bases with no gene match: 11. Based on the CDR3 plus reference TRBV5-1 and TRBJ2-2, the full variable domain is KAGVTQTPRYLIKTRGQQVTLSCSPISGHRSVSWYQQTPGQGLQFLFEYFSETQRNKGNFPGRFSGRQFSNSRSEMNVSTLELGDSALYLCASSRESRTGTNTGELFFGEGSRLTVL.